A single sample is the source of the 16 T cell receptor beta chains below, sequenced in a study of OX40 agonist ivuxolimab in advanced cancers. Libraries were prepared through the immunoSEQ multiplex PCR assay. TCRdb obtained this table from immuneACCESS and retained in-frame rearrangements with V and J assigned. These tables miss some clones; where compared with another copy, unresolved V genes account for less than half of the shortfall, and the remainder is unexplained. The sample yields about 48,000 clones; 83% were counted once. Approximately 1.1% of the sample lies in the top ten. The sequences come from CD4+ or CD8+ T cells sorted from blood, collected in a trial of the OX40 agonist ivuxolimab. The receptor source for this set is an adult with an advanced solid tumor such as melanoma, head and neck, liver or kidney cancer.

V gene TRBV6-4 combines with J gene TRBJ1-5; no firm D call. Deletions cut 4 bases from V and 3 bases from J, with 10 bases between. Germline CDR1 reads MRHNA; CDR2 reads SNTAGT. The CDR3 sequence is 14 residues long. The CDR3 DNA is TGTGCCAGCAGTGTTTCGGGTGACAATCAGCCCCAGCATTTT. The encoded protein is CASSVSGDNQPQHF.

The rearrangement joins TRBV9 to TRBJ2-7; a weak D match, TRBD1 (6 bases). The germline V and J ends were trimmed by 4 bases and 2 bases, with 16 bases remaining between them. The CDR3 has 15 residues. CDR1 and CDR2 from the germline V gene are SGDLS and YYNGEE. This chain's CDR3 is CASSPSSGAAYEQYF. The DNA for the CDR3 is TGTGCCAGCAGCCCAAGTTCAGGGGCGGCCTACGAGCAGTACTTC.

J is TRBJ2-7 and V is TRBV5-4; 10 bases fit TRBD1. CDR1 is SGHNT, CDR2 YYREEE, per germline (reference sequence). The CDR3 consists of 16 residues. V trimming: 0 bases; J trimming: 1 base; junction bases outside the gene matches: 4. The CDR3 protein is CASSLGGDRGSYEQYF. The DNA of the CDR3 is TGTGCCAGCAGCTTGGGGGGGGACAGGGGATCCTACGAGCAGTACTTC.

The gene calls are TRBV6-6 and TRBJ2-7; TRBD2 agrees at 10 bases. The CDR3 has 16 amino acids. The V gene's germline CDR1 is MNHNY and CDR2 SVGAGI (reference sequence). The V and J ends lost 4 bases and 0 bases, in that order; junction bases with no gene match: 6. CDR3 DNA sequence: TGTGCCAGCAGTTCCCCTAGCGGGGGTATCTCCTACGAGCAGTACTTC. Encoded protein: CASSSPSGGISYEQYF.

This chain uses TRBV2 with TRBJ1-1, with unresolved D. CDR1 and CDR2 (germline): SNHLY, FYNNEI. V lost 0 bases, J lost 3 bases, and 8 bases lay in between. This CDR3 is built from 14 residues. CDR3 loop: CASSEAGLHTEAFF. In DNA form, the CDR3 reads TGTGCCAGCAGTGAAGCAGGGTTGCACACTGAAGCTTTCTTT.

V and J are TRBV19 and TRBJ1-2, with 7 bases lining up with TRBD1. This CDR3 has 17 residues. The V gene's germline CDR1 is LNHDA and CDR2 SQIVND (reference sequence). The trim removed 5 bases at V and 3 bases at J, leaving 15 bases unmatched. The CDR3 coding sequence is TGTGCCAGTAGTGTGGGGAAAGACACAGGGGTGGACTATGGCTACACCTTC. Its translation is CASSVGKDTGVDYGYTF. Together with reference TRBV19 and TRBJ1-2, the CDR3 gives the full variable domain: DGGITQSPKYLFRKEGQNVTLSCEQNLNHDAMYWYRQDPGQGLRLIYYSQIVNDFQKGDIAEGYSVSREKKESFPLTVTSAQKNPTAFYLCASSVGKDTGVDYGYTFGSGTRLTVV.

This clone has a single count. This chain links TRBV5-5 with TRBJ1-2; D uncertain. Germline loops: CDR1 SGHKS, CDR2 YYEKEE (reference sequence). V shed 0 bases and J shed 1 base, with 7 bases lying between them. CDR3 length equals 14 residues. The CDR3 DNA reads TGTGCCAGCAGCTTGGTTTCAAATAACTATGGCTACACCTTC. It is translated as CASSLVSNNYGYTF.

The chain recombines TRBV19 with TRBJ2-7; tentative D call: TRBD2 (7 bases). Trimming shortened V by 9 bases and J by 5 bases, and 17 bases separated the two germline ends. CDR1 and CDR2 from the germline V gene are LNHDA and SQIVND (reference sequence). The CDR3 length is 13 residues. CDR3 sequence reads: CASGRKGGDEQYF. CDR3 DNA sequence: TGTGCCAGCGGGAGGAAGGGGGGGGACGAGCAGTACTTC. The full variable domain, completed using reference TRBV19 and TRBJ2-7, is DGGITQSPKYLFRKEGQNVTLSCEQNLNHDAMYWYRQDPGQGLRLIYYSQIVNDFQKGDIAEGYSVSREKKESFPLTVTSAQKNPTAFYLCASGRKGGDEQYFGPGTRLTVT.

Comments on this clone: A read error may produce the germline difference seen at one junction end. The J gene is TRBJ2-4, the V gene TRBV5-1, with D perhaps TRBD1 (6 bases). The CDR3 loop spans 16 amino acids. CDR1 SGHRS and CDR2 YFSETQ come from the germline V gene. The DNA for the CDR3 is TGCGCCAGCAGCGCCACCGAGACAGGTCCCAATAACATTCAGTACTTC. Translation gives CASSATETGPNNIQYF. The full variable domain, its missing parts supplied by reference TRBV5-1 and TRBJ2-4, is KAGVTQTPRYLIKTRGQQVTLSCSPISGHRSVSWYQQTPGQGLQFLFEYFSETQRNKGNFPGRFSGRQFSNSRSEMNVSTLELGDSALYLCASSATETGPNNIQYFGAGTRLSVL.

This clone appeared once. The rearrangement joins TRBV9 to TRBJ2-1; the D gene could be TRBD1 or TRBD2 (6 bases each). The CDR3 has 16 residues. Germline loops: CDR1 SGDLS, CDR2 YYNGEE. The V and J ends lost 2 bases and 0 bases respectively, with 12 bases between them. The DNA of the CDR3 is TGTGCCAGCAGCGTCCTCGGGGGCCGCTCCTACAATGAGCAGTTCTTC. It specifies CASSVLGGRSYNEQFF.

The chain combines TRBV18 with TRBJ1-4; the D gene is possibly TRBD1 (5 bases). The V gene lost 3 bases and the J gene lost 7 bases, with 15 bases spanning the gap. Looked up from germline, CDR1 is KGHSH and CDR2 is LQKENI. The CDR3 consists of 15 residues. The CDR3 region is CASSPGEGVGEKLFF. Here the CDR3 DNA reads TGTGCCAGCTCACCCGGTGAAGGGGTTGGTGAAAAACTGTTTTTT.

This sequence joins TRBV5-1 and TRBJ2-3; 11 bases align to TRBD2. V lost 5 bases and J lost 2; bases outside the gene matches: 7. CDR3 length: 16 amino acids. Per germline, CDR1 SGHRS and CDR2 YFSETQ. CDR3 loop: CASSLTSGGSTDTQYF. The CDR3 nucleotides read TGCGCCAGCAGTCTTACTAGCGGGGGTTCCACAGATACGCAGTATTTT. Combining the CDR3 with reference TRBV5-1 and TRBJ2-3 gives the whole variable domain KAGVTQTPRYLIKTRGQQVTLSCSPISGHRSVSWYQQTPGQGLQFLFEYFSETQRNKGNFPGRFSGRQFSNSRSEMNVSTLELGDSALYLCASSLTSGGSTDTQYFGPGTRLTVL.

This chain uses TRBV5-1 with TRBJ2-5, with 14 bases lining up with TRBD2. The J call could be wrong; TRBJ2-7 is a better fit for the DNA end. The germline CDR1 and CDR2 sequences are SGHRS and YFSETQ. CDR3 length: 16 amino acids. The CDR3 DNA reads as TGCGCCAGCAGCTCCCGCCCCGGGACTAGCGGGGGCGAGCAGTACTTC. Translation gives CASSSRPGTSGGEQYF.

J is TRBJ2-3 and V is TRBV5-4, with D perhaps matching TRBD1 or TRBD2 (7 bases each). V lost 4 bases and J 4 bases, leaving 22 bases between the germline ends. Germline CDR1 SGHNT, CDR2 YYREEE (reference sequence). The CDR3 consists of 17 residues. The CDR3: CASSASGGARRSDTQYF. For the CDR3, the DNA is TGTGCCAGCAGCGCATCAGGGGGGGCCAGGCGGTCAGATACGCAGTATTTT.

The chain employs TRBV7-3 and TRBJ2-3; TRBD2 matches 9 bases. CDR3 length: 14 residues. From germline, CDR1 is SGHTA and CDR2 FQGTGA. V was pared by 4 bases and J by 2 bases, with 1 base of the junction left unmatched. The CDR3 loop reads CASSSSGATDTQYF. CDR3 DNA sequence: TGTGCCAGCAGCTCTAGCGGGGCCACAGATACGCAGTATTTT.

By frequency in the sample, this clone is medium-sized. V is TRBV2 and J is TRBJ1-2; no clear D. The V gene's germline CDR1 is SNHLY and CDR2 FYNNEI. V lost 6 bases and J lost 4, with 9 bases in between. The CDR3 has 12 residues. This CDR3 reads CASREPTYGYTF. The CDR3 DNA follows: TGTGCCAGCAGGGAGCCGACCTATGGCTACACCTTC.